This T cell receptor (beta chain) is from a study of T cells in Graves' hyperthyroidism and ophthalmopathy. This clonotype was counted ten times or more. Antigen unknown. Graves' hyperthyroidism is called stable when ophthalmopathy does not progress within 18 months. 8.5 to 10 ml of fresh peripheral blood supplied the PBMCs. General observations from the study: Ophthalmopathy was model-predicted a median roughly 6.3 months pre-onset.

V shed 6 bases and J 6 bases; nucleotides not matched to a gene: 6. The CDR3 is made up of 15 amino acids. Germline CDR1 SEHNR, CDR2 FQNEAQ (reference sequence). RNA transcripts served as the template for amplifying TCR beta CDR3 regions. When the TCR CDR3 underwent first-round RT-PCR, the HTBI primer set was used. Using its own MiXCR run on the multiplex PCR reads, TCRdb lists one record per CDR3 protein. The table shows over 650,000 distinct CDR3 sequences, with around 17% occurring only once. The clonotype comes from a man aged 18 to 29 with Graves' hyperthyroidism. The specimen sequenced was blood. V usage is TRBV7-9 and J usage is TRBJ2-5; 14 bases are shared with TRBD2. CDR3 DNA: TGTGCCAGCAGAGTCGGGACTAGCGGGAGTAAGACCCAGTACTTC. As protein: CASRVGTSGSKTQYF.